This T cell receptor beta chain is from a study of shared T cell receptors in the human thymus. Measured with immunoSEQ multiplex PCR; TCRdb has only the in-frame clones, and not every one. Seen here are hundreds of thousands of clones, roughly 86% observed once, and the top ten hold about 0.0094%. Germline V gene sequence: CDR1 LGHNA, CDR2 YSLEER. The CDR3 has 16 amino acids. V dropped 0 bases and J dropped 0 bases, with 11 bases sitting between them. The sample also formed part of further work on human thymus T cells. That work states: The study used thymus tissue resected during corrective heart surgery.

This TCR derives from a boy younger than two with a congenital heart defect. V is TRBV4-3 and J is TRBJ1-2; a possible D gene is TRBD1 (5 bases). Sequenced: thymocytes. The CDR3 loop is CASSQEGRAPNYGYTF. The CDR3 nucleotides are TGCGCCAGCAGCCAAGAAGGCAGGGCTCCTAACTATGGCTACACCTTC.